This T cell receptor (beta chain) was sequenced for a study of blood T cell repertoires in COVID-19 (dated by TCRdb to about 2020). Concerning the study at large: Samples from collaborators originated in the United States, Italy and Spain and spanned both the acute and convalescent phases of COVID-19. Where available, HLA class I and class II types were taken from metadata supplied by the sample provider and were not determined by assay-based typing. The prospective study material was composed of cDNA or gDNA derived from T cells, B-cell-depleted T cells, or PBMCs. The sample metadata nearly always contained a de-identified subject ID, COVID-19 status, age in years and sex. The repertoires were released in a freely available public database meant as a resource for research on the immune response to SARS-CoV-2. Subjects who had been exposed to COVID-19, were actively infected with it, or had recovered from it provided the deeply sampled blood TCRbeta repertoires that made up the dataset. The samples were drawn from the first 160 participants of the ongoing ImmuneRACE study and from 950 to 1,500 subjects provided by 6 global collaborators.

At one collaborating source in Seattle, patients were enrolled during active infection and were followed longitudinally through the course of disease. Whole blood was collected in K2EDTA tubes by collaborating institutions according to the institutions' own protocols. Collaborator samples were shipped for TCRbeta analysis as frozen whole blood, isolated PBMCs, or DNA extracted from either sample type. On the study overall, not on this receptor specifically: How much clinical and demographic metadata was included differed by source and by participant, and the metadata was provided uncurated.

From the germline V gene, CDR1 is ENHRY and CDR2 is SYGVKD. Its CDR3 holds 15 amino acids, cysteine through phenylalanine. Only the CDR3 DNA is retained, 45 bases long and in frame from the first base. Trimming takes 7 bases off V and 6 bases off J; junction bases not matched to a gene: 11. The immunoSEQ Assay, a bias-controlled multiplex PCR, was used to amplify TCRbeta CDR3 regions from genomic DNA. The study's processing was this. The number of nucleated cells in each sample was estimated from the amplification of reference gene primers within the assay. To quantify the absolute abundance of each unique TCRbeta CDR3 rearrangement, sequence reads were collapsed and filtered. For each sample, productive Simpson clonality was calculated as the square root of Simpson's diversity index over productive rearrangements. TCRdb's version of the immuneACCESS table is confined to in-frame rearrangements and falls short of the full clone set. An unresolved V gene accounts for under half of the shortfall where checked; the remainder is of unknown origin. For V, J and clone size, that table is used; D and trimming come from the DNA. This sample holds some 100,000 clones; 70% to 90% were observed only once. Around 2% of the sample lies in the top ten.

As for this clone: The antigen it recognizes is unknown. One base away there is no much larger clone; base qualities are not given.

Source material: peripheral blood. Recombination linked TRBV10-3 to TRBJ2-3; 9 middle bases align to TRBD2. The clonotype originates from a middle-aged man with COVID-19, enrolled during active disease. The CDR3: CAIKGSGTSRDTQYF. The nucleotide sequence is given as TGTGCCATCAAAGGTAGCGGGACTAGCAGGGATACGCAGTATTTT.